The next 32 T cell receptor beta chains were all read from a single sample in a study of blood T cell repertoires in COVID-19. The method was immunoSEQ multiplex PCR; TCRdb's version includes in-frame clones alone and lacks a portion of them. The data hold about 140,000 clones, with roughly 80% observed a single time. Sequenced material: peripheral blood. The receptors were sampled from a woman aged 45-65 years with active or convalescent COVID-19.

This clone has at least ten counts. V gene TRBV15 combines with J gene TRBJ2-7; 7 nucleotides agree with TRBD1. Germline assignment: CDR1 LNHNV and CDR2 YYDKDF (reference sequence). The CDR3 runs 16 residues. After removal of 2 bases from V and 2 bases from J, the junction contained 9 bases not matched to a gene. The CDR3 DNA is TGTGCCACCAGCAGACTACGGACAGGTTCTGCCTACGAGCAGTACTTC. The encoded protein is CATSRLRTGSAYEQYF.

In this sample, this clone turned up once. This chain uses TRBV18 with TRBJ2-1; 9 bases fit TRBD2. The V gene end was trimmed by 3 bases and the J gene end by 2 bases; junction bases not matched to a gene: 5. This CDR3 is 16 amino acids long. Germline V gene data show CDR1 as KGHSH and CDR2 as LQKENI. CDR3 loop: CASSPASGMAYNEQFF. The CDR3 DNA reads TGTGCCAGCTCACCCGCTAGCGGGATGGCCTACAATGAGCAGTTCTTC.

This sequence joins TRBV6-2 or TRBV6-3 and TRBJ2-1, with 8 bases identical to TRBD2. With V trimmed by 2 bases and J by 8 bases, 11 bases remained unmatched. The CDR3 covers 16 residues. Germline CDR1 reads MNHEY; CDR2 reads SVGEGT. CDR3 loop: CASSYRPYSAGDEQFF. DNA of the CDR3: TGTGCCAGCAGTTACAGGCCCTACTCAGCGGGGGATGAGCAGTTCTTC.

This clone was seen a few times. The chain uses TRBV27 and TRBJ1-5; 8 nucleotides agree with TRBD1. Per germline, CDR1 MNHEY and CDR2 SMNVEV (reference sequence). V shed 6 bases, J shed 2 bases, and the junction held 9 bases outside the gene matches. The CDR3 spans 16 residues. CDR3 in DNA: TGTGCCAGCAGCCCTCAGGGGGCGTTAGGCAATCAGCCCCAGCATTTT. Translation: CASSPQGALGNQPQHF.

The genes are TRBV6-6 and TRBJ1-4; perhaps TRBD1 as D (5 bases). CDR1 is MNHNY and CDR2 is SVGAGI in the germline V gene (reference sequence). The CDR3 spans 14 residues. Trimming left V 7 bases short and J 4 bases short, with 13 bases between. The CDR3 nucleotides are TGTGCCAGCACTAGTGACAGCGATAATGAAAAACTGTTTTTT. Translation gives CASTSDSDNEKLFF.

V is TRBV30 and J is TRBJ2-2; 10 nucleotides line up with TRBD1. This CDR3 contains 15 residues. Germline lookup yields CDR1 GTSNPN and CDR2 SVGIG (reference sequence). V gave up 1 base and J gave up 5 bases; unmatched junction bases: 4. The CDR3 region has the DNA TGTGCCTGGAGTGGGGACAGGGGTTGGACCGGGGAGCTGTTTTTT. Protein: CAWSGDRGWTGELFF.

This chain uses TRBV5-1 with TRBJ2-7, with 9 bases lining up with TRBD2. From germline, CDR1 is SGHRS and CDR2 YFSETQ. The CDR3 has 16 residues. V lost 4 bases, J lost 3 bases, and 11 bases stayed unmatched. CDR3 nucleotides: TGCGCCAGCAGCCCTTGGGGAGCGGGAGGTTTCTACGAGCAGTACTTC. This gives the protein CASSPWGAGGFYEQYF.

The chain combines TRBV19 with TRBJ1-1; D might be TRBD1 (5 bases). Germline V gene lookup returns CDR1 LNHDA and CDR2 SQIVND (reference sequence). The CDR3 runs to 16 residues. Trimming removed 6 bases from V and 3 bases from J, with 20 bases in between. The CDR3 spells CASSRTRQWFDTEAFF. The CDR3 bases are TGTGCCAGTAGCCGGACCCGACAGTGGTTCGACACTGAAGCTTTCTTT.

This clone was seen once. The chain carries TRBV2 and TRBJ1-2; D gene unclear. CDR1 and CDR2 from the germline V gene are SNHLY and FYNNEI. The CDR3 totals 13 residues. Trimming removed 6 bases from V and 1 base from J, with 9 bases in between. CDR3 sequence (DNA): TGTGCCAGCAGCCAAGAACTTAACTATGGCTACACCTTC. It is translated as CASSQELNYGYTF. The whole variable domain, filled in from reference TRBV2 and TRBJ1-2, reads EPEVTQTPSHQVTQMGQEVILRCVPISNHLYFYWYRQILGQKVEFLVSFYNNEISEKSEIFDDQFSVERPDGSNFTLKIRSTKLEDSAMYFCASSQELNYGYTFGSGTRLTVV.

This chain connects TRBV30 to TRBJ2-2; D is unclear. The CDR3 consists of 11 residues. Trimming took off 5 bases at V and 7 bases at J, with 8 bases between the two ends. Germline V gene lookup returns CDR1 GTSNPN and CDR2 SVGIG (reference sequence). The DNA of the CDR3 is TGTGCCTGGCTACGAGTCGGGGAGCTGTTTTTT. This translates into CAWLRVGELFF.

The count of this clone is one. The chain recombines TRBV4-2 with TRBJ2-3; 10 bases map to TRBD2. The CDR3 is 18 residues long. V dropped 0 bases and J dropped 3; count of bases not matched to a gene: 9. Germline assignment: CDR1 LGHNA and CDR2 YNFKEQ. In DNA, the CDR3 is TGTGCCAGCAGCCAAGACCCGGCTAGCGGGGGCCAGACAGATACGCAGTATTTT. Translation gives CASSQDPASGGQTDTQYF.

The chain couples TRBV7-2 to TRBJ2-2; D gene ambiguous. The CDR3 is 16 amino acids. In germline, CDR1 is SGHTA, CDR2 FQGNSA. Trimming took 2 bases from V and 0 from J, leaving 10 bases between them. Written as DNA, the CDR3 is TGTGCCAGCAGCTTACTTGGCAGATCGAACACCGGGGAGCTGTTTTTT. It encodes CASSLLGRSNTGELFF. Full variable domain (remainder filled in from reference TRBV7-2 and TRBJ2-2): GAGVSQSPSNKVTEKGKDVELRCDPISGHTALYWYRQSLGQGLEFLIYFQGNSAPDKSGLPSDRFSAERTGGSVSTLTIQRTQQEDSAVYLCASSLLGRSNTGELFFGEGSRLTVL.

This rearrangement joins TRBV7-3 to TRBJ2-3; D call uncertain. Deletions cut 2 bases from V and 8 bases from J, with 14 bases between. Germline values: CDR1 SGHTA, CDR2 FQGTGA. The CDR3 consists of 14 residues. CDR3 amino acids: CASSLEILSATQYF. The CDR3 nucleotides read TGTGCCAGCAGCTTAGAAATACTCTCCGCTACGCAGTATTTT. Based on the CDR3 plus reference TRBV7-3 and TRBJ2-3, the full variable domain is GAGVSQTPSNKVTEKGKYVELRCDPISGHTALYWYRQSLGQGPEFLIYFQGTGAADDSGLPNDRFFAVRPEGSVSTLKIQRTERGDSAVYLCASSLEILSATQYFGPGTRLTVL.

This clone has only one observation. The CDR3 loop is CASSQGLGHTEAFF. CDR3 in DNA: TGTGCCAGCAGCCAAGGTCTTGGCCACACTGAAGCTTTCTTT. J is TRBJ1-1 and V is TRBV14; D is ambiguous. Trimming shortened V by 1 base and J by 3 bases, and 9 bases separated the two germline ends. The length of the CDR3 is 14 residues. Germline V lookup: CDR1 SGHDN, CDR2 FVKESK.

The CDR3 DNA follows: TGTGCCAGCAGCCTGTATAAATCGGACAGCTACCAAGAGACCCAGTACTTC. As protein: CASSLYKSDSYQETQYF. J is TRBJ2-5 and V is TRBV14; D perhaps matches TRBD1 (6 bases). The CDR3 runs 17 residues. CDR1 and CDR2 from the germline V gene are SGHDN and FVKESK. V lost 4 bases and J lost 0, with 18 bases in between.

The chain has TRBV7-2 and TRBJ2-1, with D perhaps TRBD1 (5 bases). This CDR3 is built from 15 residues. V was cut by 4 bases and J by 4 bases, with 14 bases left in between. Germline values: CDR1 SGHTA, CDR2 FQGNSA. The CDR3, as DNA: TGTGCCAGCAGCTCTTCTTCTGACAGTTACAATGAGCAGTTCTTC. This translates into CASSSSSDSYNEQFF.

V usage is TRBV5-8 and J usage is TRBJ2-1, with D maybe TRBD1 (6 bases). The CDR3 has 13 residues. Germline V gene lookup returns CDR1 SGHTS and CDR2 YDEGEE. Trimming shortened V by 4 bases and J by 6 bases, and 11 bases separated the two germline ends. The CDR3 bases are TGTGCCAGCAGCGGACGCAGGGGCAATGAGCAGTTCTTC. The encoded protein is CASSGRRGNEQFF.

The chain links TRBV19 to TRBJ1-6, with D maybe TRBD1 (5 bases). The CDR3 extends over 15 amino acids. CDR1 and CDR2 (germline): LNHDA, SQIVND (reference sequence). Trimming shortened V by 5 bases and J by 5 bases, and 13 bases separated the two germline ends. CDR3 residues: CASSYSGLHNSPLHF. CDR3 in DNA: TGTGCCAGTAGTTATTCGGGACTACATAATTCACCCCTCCACTTT.

V is TRBV7-8 and J is TRBJ1-5; 10 bases are a match to TRBD1. Germline values: CDR1 SGHVS, CDR2 FQNEAQ. V dropped 5 bases and J dropped 7; count of bases not matched to a gene: 8. The CDR3 runs 15 residues. The CDR3 DNA reads TGTGCCAGCAGCCGAGACAGGGGGCAGGAGCAGCCCCAGCATTTT. Translating gives CASSRDRGQEQPQHF.

The V call is TRBV2, the J call TRBJ2-2; D is unclear. The germline V gene has CDR1 SNHLY and CDR2 FYNNEI. The V end was cut by 6 bases, the J end by 2 bases, with 7 bases between. The CDR3 runs to 13 residues. The CDR3 here is CASRPLNTGELFF. DNA of the CDR3: TGTGCCAGCAGGCCCCTAAACACCGGGGAGCTGTTTTTT.

CDR3 DNA: TGTGCCAGCAGCCGAGACGGGACAGCTAGCTATGGCTACACCTTC. Encoded protein: CASSRDGTASYGYTF. The chain links TRBV7-9 to TRBJ1-2, with TRBD1 matching 7 bases. The V and J ends lost 5 bases and 4 bases, in that order; junction bases with no gene match: 10. The germline gives CDR1 SEHNR, CDR2 FQNEAQ (reference sequence). The CDR3 length is 15 residues.

V gene TRBV6-1 combines with J gene TRBJ1-5, with D perhaps matching TRBD1 (5 bases). Trimming pared 1 base from V and 6 bases from J, leaving 19 bases between. Germline CDR1 reads MNHNS; CDR2 reads SASEGT. The CDR3 consists of 17 residues. The CDR3 sequence is CASSEVQFSRVGQPQHF. As DNA, the CDR3 is TGTGCCAGCAGTGAAGTCCAATTCTCCAGGGTGGGTCAGCCCCAGCATTTT.

The chain carries TRBV5-1 and TRBJ2-5; 7 positions agree with TRBD1. The V gene's germline CDR1 is SGHRS and CDR2 YFSETQ. The length of the CDR3 is 16 residues. The junction had 9 bases not matched to a gene; V was cut back by 2 bases and J by 2 bases. CDR3 nucleotides: TGCGCCAGCAGCTTACACGCTTCAGGGGGTCAAGAGACCCAGTACTTC. Translation gives CASSLHASGGQETQYF.

The gene calls are TRBV4-2 and TRBJ2-7; TRBD2 aligns across 8 bases. The trim removed 9 bases at V and 1 base at J, leaving 8 bases unmatched. The CDR3 has 14 residues. Germline CDR1 LGHNA, CDR2 YNFKEQ. The CDR3 spells CASTFSGTSYEQYF. The CDR3 nucleotides are TGTGCCAGTACCTTTAGCGGGACTTCCTACGAGCAGTACTTC.

This clone was seen once. V usage is TRBV7-9 and J usage is TRBJ1-4, with TRBD1 as a possible D gene (6 bases). Trimming left V 4 bases short and J 7 bases short, with 16 bases between. CDR1 and CDR2 from the germline V gene are SEHNR and FQNEAQ (reference sequence). CDR3 length: 15 residues. The CDR3 protein is CASSSAHREGEKLFF. CDR3 nucleotides: TGTGCCAGCAGCTCGGCGCACAGGGAAGGTGAAAAACTGTTTTTT.

This chain links TRBV9 with TRBJ1-5; D is unclear. The CDR3 extends over 14 amino acids. Germline V gene sequence: CDR1 SGDLS, CDR2 YYNGEE. The V end lost 5 bases, the J end lost 7 bases, and 16 bases lay between the germline ends. The DNA of the CDR3 is TGTGCCAGCAGTCGCGGGCAGTTAGCCCAGCCCCAGCATTTT. This encodes CASSRGQLAQPQHF.

The J gene is TRBJ2-7, the V gene TRBV4-3; 8 nucleotides align to TRBD1. CDR1 is LGHNA, CDR2 YSLEER, per germline. V lost 4 bases to trimming and J lost 4 bases; unmatched junction nucleotides: 6. The CDR3 is 14 amino acids. DNA for the CDR3: TGCGCCAGCAGCCCCTGGACAGGGTTGTACGAGCAGTACTTC. Protein sequence: CASSPWTGLYEQYF.

This rearrangement joins TRBV6-1 to TRBJ2-7; 11 nucleotides line up with TRBD2. CDR3 size: 17 residues. The germline V gene encodes CDR1 MNHNS and CDR2 SASEGT. The V segment lost 3 bases and the J segment 4 bases; nucleotides outside the gene matches: 11. In nucleotides, the CDR3 is TGTGCCAGCAGTGACTGGCTAGCGGGGGGAGGGGGGTACGAGCAGTACTTC. The encoded protein is CASSDWLAGGGGYEQYF.

J is TRBJ2-2 and V is TRBV9; tentatively, D is TRBD1 (6 bases). Germline-derived CDR1 and CDR2 are SGDLS and YYNGEE. V gave up 0 bases and J gave up 8 bases, with 11 bases separating them. This CDR3 has 14 amino acids. The CDR3 DNA follows: TGTGCCAGCAGCGTAGCTGGACAGAAAGGGGAGCTGTTTTTT. Translated, it gives CASSVAGQKGELFF.

V is TRBV4-3 and J is TRBJ2-2; 7 bases agree with TRBD2. V gave up 4 bases and J gave up 0 bases; unmatched junction bases: 5. The CDR3 extends over 16 amino acids. Germline CDR1 LGHNA, CDR2 YSLEER. CDR3 in amino acids: CASSPGRRTNTGELFF. DNA of the CDR3: TGCGCCAGCAGCCCCGGGAGGAGGACGAACACCGGGGAGCTGTTTTTT.

CDR3 in amino acids: CASSALGTGSNEQFF. The CDR3 nucleotides are TGTGCCAGCAGCGCCCTGGGGACAGGGAGTAATGAGCAGTTCTTC. The V and J genes are TRBV11-3 and TRBJ2-1, with 9 positions matching TRBD1. V lost 5 bases and J lost 7; bases outside the gene matches: 9. The CDR3 runs to 15 residues. CDR1 SGHNT and CDR2 YENEEA come from the germline V gene.

V and J are TRBV28 and TRBJ1-1; no clear D. The CDR3 totals 15 residues. Germline V gene lookup returns CDR1 MDHEN and CDR2 SYDVKM. The germline V and J ends were trimmed by 5 bases and 1 base, with 14 bases remaining between them. This CDR3 is CASSRPREGNTEAFF. CDR3 DNA: TGTGCCAGCAGTCGTCCCCGCGAGGGGAACACTGAAGCTTTCTTT.